In its sample, the clone carrying this T cell receptor beta chain is medium-sized. Its antigen is not known. This sample stems from a study of OX40 agonist ivuxolimab in advanced cancers. Findings of the study overall: CD4+ and CD8+ blood T cells expanded clonally by week 6 at 0.1 to 3.0 mg/kg.

The V end was cut by 2 bases, the J end by 3 bases, with 8 bases between. From germline, CDR1 is MNHEY and CDR2 SMNVEV (reference sequence). This CDR3 contains 14 residues. Measured with immunoSEQ multiplex PCR; TCRdb has only the in-frame clones, and not every one. The sample holds approximately 13,000 clones, 75% to 85% seen once. J is TRBJ2-1 and V is TRBV27; D might be TRBD1 (5 bases). Sequencing used CD4+ or CD8+ T cells sorted from blood, obtained in a trial of the OX40 agonist ivuxolimab. The clonotype comes from an adult with an advanced solid tumor such as melanoma, head and neck, liver or kidney cancer. CDR3 loop: CASSLAQDYNEQFF. The CDR3 DNA follows: TGTGCCAGCAGTTTAGCACAGGACTACAATGAGCAGTTCTTC.